The 20 T cell receptor beta chains below all came from one sample that was sequenced in a study of naive and memory T cell subsets. Ligated cDNA underwent four rounds of PCR with nested alpha and beta constant region primers and SP2. TCRdb ran MiXCR on the 5' RACE reads and lists one entry per CDR3 protein. The table has tens of thousands of distinct CDR3 sequences, about 7% seen once. A UMI-containing oligonucleotide was joined by 3' ligation to the TCR cDNA template. These receptors originate from a male donor in good health.

The rearrangement links TRBV12-5 to TRBJ1-5; no reliable D call. The CDR3 length is 12 residues. V was cut by 6 bases and J by 7 bases, with 10 bases left in between. CDR1 and CDR2 from the germline V gene are LGHNT and FRNRAP. CDR3 protein: CASGPTVQPQHF. DNA for the CDR3: TGTGCTAGTGGGCCCACAGTACAGCCCCAGCATTTT.

This clonotype showed up many times. This rearrangement joins TRBV6-5 to TRBJ2-1, with D unresolved. There are 15 residues in the CDR3. CDR1 MNHEY and CDR2 SVGAGI come from the germline V gene. Deletions cut 2 bases from V and 5 bases from J, with 13 bases between. Written as DNA, the CDR3 is TGTGCCAGCAGTTACGATTTAGGGCAGGACAATGAGCAGTTCTTC. This gives the protein CASSYDLGQDNEQFF.

This clonotype was seen ten or more times. The chain uses TRBV27 and TRBJ2-1, with 11 bases fitting TRBD1. Germline CDR1 reads MNHEY; CDR2 reads SMNVEV (reference sequence). The length of the CDR3 is 16 residues. J gave up 9 bases and V 3 bases, and 10 bases lay outside the gene matches. CDR3 sequence (DNA): TGTGCCAGCAGTTTGTTACCGGGACAGGGGGAGGTTGAGCAGTTCTTC. It encodes CASSLLPGQGEVEQFF.

The sample holds a few counts of this clonotype. This chain connects TRBV6-5 to TRBJ1-2; 10 bases map to TRBD1. The germline V gene encodes CDR1 MNHEY and CDR2 SVGAGI. This CDR3 comprises 14 residues. The V and J ends lost 5 bases and 2 bases, in that order; junction bases with no gene match: 2. CDR3 in amino acids: CASSRQGANYGYTF. The CDR3 region has the DNA TGTGCCAGCAGTCGACAGGGGGCAAACTATGGCTACACCTTC.

The rearrangement uses TRBV9 and TRBJ2-3; D ambiguous. This CDR3 has 12 amino acids. The V end lost 0 bases, the J end lost 5 bases, and 4 bases lay between the germline ends. CDR1 is SGDLS and CDR2 is YYNGEE in the germline V gene. In DNA, the CDR3 is TGTGCCAGCAGCGTAGGGGAAGATACGCAGTATTTT. Protein sequence: CASSVGEDTQYF.

Comment on this clonotype: This could be a read error, since a much larger clone is one nucleotide away. This rearrangement joins TRBV5-1 to TRBJ2-3; TRBD2 matches 9 bases. The J segment lost 4 bases and the V segment lost 6 bases, leaving 24 bases of the junction unmatched. Germline values: CDR1 SGHRS, CDR2 YFSETQ. CDR3 length equals 20 residues. The CDR3 protein is CASKAAGGPTGPHSADTQYF. The DNA for the CDR3 is TGCGCCAGCAAAGCGGCGGGAGGGCCTACAGGGCCCCACAGCGCAGATACGCAGTATTTT.

Concerning this clonotype itself: A much larger clone lies one base from this, so it may be a read error. The V and J genes are TRBV7-9 and TRBJ1-1; D call uncertain. Germline CDR1 reads SEHNR; CDR2 reads FQNEAQ (reference sequence). Deletions cut 4 bases from V and 2 bases from J, with 11 bases between. There are 14 residues in the CDR3. The CDR3 bases are TGTGCCAGCAGCTATGACATTTTTAACACTGAAGCTTTCTTT. Amino acid sequence: CASSYDIFNTEAFF.

The sample holds many counts of this clonotype. The rearrangement links TRBV7-9 to TRBJ2-1; 12 nucleotides align to TRBD2. CDR1 and CDR2 (germline): SEHNR, FQNEAQ (reference sequence). The V segment lost 1 base and the J segment 2 bases; nucleotides outside the gene matches: 9. This CDR3 is 19 amino acids long. CDR3 bases: TGTGCCAGCAGCTTAGGGCTAGCGGGAGGGCTTGGGACCTACAATGAGCAGTTCTTC. Its protein is CASSLGLAGGLGTYNEQFF.

This clonotype showed up just a few times. Here the CDR3 reads CASSSEQVKIPDTQYF. As DNA, the CDR3 is TGTGCCAGCAGTTCCGAACAAGTAAAAATACCAGATACGCAGTATTTT. The chain carries TRBV6-6 and TRBJ2-3; no firm D call. There are 16 residues in the CDR3. Germline CDR1 is MNHNY and CDR2 is SVGAGI (reference sequence). Trimming removed 4 bases from V and 4 bases from J, with 18 bases in between.

The table lists this clonotype with many counts. V gene TRBV5-1 combines with J gene TRBJ2-5; a possible D gene is TRBD2 (5 bases). Germline CDR1 SGHRS, CDR2 YFSETQ. Trimming took 0 bases from V and 0 from J, leaving 15 bases between them. The CDR3 extends over 17 amino acids. CDR3 DNA: TGCGCCAGCAGCTTGGCTCTAGCTCCGAGAGACCAAGAGACCCAGTACTTC. It yields the protein CASSLALAPRDQETQYF.

The gene calls are TRBV2 and TRBJ1-2; 8 bases are a match to TRBD1. CDR1 is SNHLY and CDR2 is FYNNEI in the germline V gene. The V gene end was trimmed by 11 bases and the J gene end by 2 bases; junction bases not matched to a gene: 4. This CDR3 has 12 amino acids. CDR3 nucleotides: TGTGCCGAAGGGGACAGGAACTATGGCTACACCTTC. It codes for CAEGDRNYGYTF.

As regards this clonotype: This clone may be a read error of a much larger clone one base away. The chain combines TRBV27 with TRBJ1-2, with D perhaps TRBD1 (6 bases). Germline CDR1 reads MNHEY; CDR2 reads SMNVEV (reference sequence). The CDR3 is made up of 16 amino acids. The CDR3 reads CDSRSLMTGANYGYTF. DNA of the CDR3: TGTGACAGCAGATCTCTGATGACAGGAGCTAACTATGGCTACACCTTC.

The genes are TRBV12-3 or TRBV12-4 and TRBJ2-3, with 8 bases identical to TRBD2. The CDR3 has 16 residues. V was pared by 6 bases and J by 2 bases, with 10 bases of the junction left unmatched. The CDR3 here is CASRNSGARATDTQYF. The CDR3 nucleotides are TGTGCCAGCAGGAATAGCGGGGCTAGGGCCACAGATACGCAGTATTTT.

J is TRBJ1-3 and V is TRBV12-3 or TRBV12-4, with 7 bases matching TRBD1. J was trimmed by 3 bases and V by 6 bases; bases with no gene match: 2. This CDR3 is built from 13 residues. CDR3 DNA sequence: TGTGCCAGCAGCTACAGGGGTGGAAACACCATATATTTT. It translates to CASSYRGGNTIYF.

In its sample, this clonotype was seen many times. The chain carries TRBV20-1 and TRBJ2-1; 7 nucleotides match TRBD2. Germline V gene sequence: CDR1 DFQATT, CDR2 SNEGSKA (reference sequence). The CDR3 extends over 18 amino acids. The trim removed 6 bases at V and 8 bases at J, leaving 25 bases unmatched. The CDR3 is CSARSHLPPPGGPYEQFF. CDR3 coding DNA: TGCAGTGCGCGGTCCCACCTCCCCCCTCCGGGGGGACCCTATGAGCAGTTCTTC.

This clonotype was found many times. The J gene is TRBJ2-1, the V gene TRBV29-1; no clear D. CDR3 length: 12 amino acids. V lost 2 bases to trimming and J lost 12 bases, with 14 bases between them. Germline V gene lookup returns CDR1 SQVTM and CDR2 ANQGSEA. The CDR3 bases are TGCAGCGTTGAAACCCGGCCGGGTATGCAGTTCTTC. Translated: CSVETRPGMQFF.

The chain combines TRBV11-2 with TRBJ2-1, with TRBD2 matching 7 bases. This CDR3 spans 15 amino acids. From germline, CDR1 is SGHAT and CDR2 FQNNGV. Unmatched junction bases numbered 13, after V lost 0 bases and J lost 14 bases. This CDR3 reads CASSLEVTSRVLEFF. CDR3 nucleotides: TGTGCCAGCAGCTTAGAGGTGACTAGCCGGGTCCTTGAGTTCTTC.

This clonotype showed up many times. This chain links TRBV12-3 or TRBV12-4 with TRBJ2-1; TRBD1 might be the D (5 bases). V lost 6 bases to trimming and J lost 2 bases, with 17 bases between them. The CDR3 covers 16 residues. The chain's CDR3 is CASRPTTGGTYNEQFF. As DNA, the CDR3 is TGTGCCAGCAGACCCACCACAGGTGGGACCTACAATGAGCAGTTCTTC.

In its sample, this clonotype was seen a few times. The chain employs TRBV6-5 and TRBJ1-5, with D uncertain. The V and J ends lost 0 bases and 0 bases respectively, with 12 bases between them. Germline V gene data show CDR1 as MNHEY and CDR2 as SVGAGI. The CDR3 is made up of 17 amino acids. In DNA form, the CDR3 reads TGTGCCAGCAGTTACTCCCCTCCCGGGAATAGCAATCAGCCCCAGCATTTT. This gives the protein CASSYSPPGNSNQPQHF.

The chain employs TRBV14 and TRBJ2-1, with 7 nucleotides matching TRBD2. From germline, CDR1 is SGHDN and CDR2 FVKESK. CDR3 length: 15 residues. V shed 4 bases and J 1 base; nucleotides not matched to a gene: 4. CDR3 in amino acids: CASSPWRGSYNEQFF. DNA of the CDR3: TGTGCCAGCAGCCCCTGGCGGGGGTCCTACAATGAGCAGTTCTTC.